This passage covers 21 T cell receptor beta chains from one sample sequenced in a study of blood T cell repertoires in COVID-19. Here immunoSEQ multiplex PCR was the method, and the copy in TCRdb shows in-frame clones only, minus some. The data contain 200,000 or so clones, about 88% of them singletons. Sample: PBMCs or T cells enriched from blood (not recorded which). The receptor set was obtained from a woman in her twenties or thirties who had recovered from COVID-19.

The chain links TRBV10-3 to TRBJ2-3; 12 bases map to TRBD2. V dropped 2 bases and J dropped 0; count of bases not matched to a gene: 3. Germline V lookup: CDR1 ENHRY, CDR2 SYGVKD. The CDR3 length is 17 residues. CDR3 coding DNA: TGTGCCATCAGTGAGACCCTAGCGGGGGGGAGCACAGATACGCAGTATTTT. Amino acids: CAISETLAGGSTDTQYF.

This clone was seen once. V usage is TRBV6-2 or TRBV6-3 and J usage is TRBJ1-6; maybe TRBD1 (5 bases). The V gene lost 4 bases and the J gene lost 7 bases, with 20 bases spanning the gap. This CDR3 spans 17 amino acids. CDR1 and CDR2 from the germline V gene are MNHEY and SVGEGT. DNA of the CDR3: TGTGCCAGCAGTTCCCGGAGGGGTTGGGGCCAAAATTCACCCCTCCACTTT. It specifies CASSSRRGWGQNSPLHF.

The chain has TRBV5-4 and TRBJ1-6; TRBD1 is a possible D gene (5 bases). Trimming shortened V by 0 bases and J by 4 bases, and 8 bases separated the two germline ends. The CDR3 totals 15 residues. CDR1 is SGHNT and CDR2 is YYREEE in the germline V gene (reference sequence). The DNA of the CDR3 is TGTGCCAGCAGCTTGGGTCAGGGTTATAATTCACCCCTCCACTTT. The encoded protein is CASSLGQGYNSPLHF.

In nucleotides, the CDR3 is TGTGCCAGCAGCTTAGGGGAGGGACAGGGCCGCAATCAGCCCCAGCATTTT. As protein: CASSLGEGQGRNQPQHF. This sequence joins TRBV7-9 and TRBJ1-5; 9 bases agree with TRBD1. Germline CDR1 SEHNR, CDR2 FQNEAQ (reference sequence). The V and J ends lost 1 base and 2 bases, in that order; junction bases with no gene match: 6. The CDR3 spans 17 residues.

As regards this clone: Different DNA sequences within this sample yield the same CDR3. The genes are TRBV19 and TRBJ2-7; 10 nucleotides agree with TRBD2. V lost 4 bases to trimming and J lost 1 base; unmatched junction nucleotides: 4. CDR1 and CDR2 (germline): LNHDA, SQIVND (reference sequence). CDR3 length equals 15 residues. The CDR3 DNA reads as TGTGCCAGTAGTACCTTAGCGGGGGGATCCTACGAGCAGTACTTC. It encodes CASSTLAGGSYEQYF. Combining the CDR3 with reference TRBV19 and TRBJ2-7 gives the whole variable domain DGGITQSPKYLFRKEGQNVTLSCEQNLNHDAMYWYRQDPGQGLRLIYYSQIVNDFQKGDIAEGYSVSREKKESFPLTVTSAQKNPTAFYLCASSTLAGGSYEQYFGPGTRLTVT.

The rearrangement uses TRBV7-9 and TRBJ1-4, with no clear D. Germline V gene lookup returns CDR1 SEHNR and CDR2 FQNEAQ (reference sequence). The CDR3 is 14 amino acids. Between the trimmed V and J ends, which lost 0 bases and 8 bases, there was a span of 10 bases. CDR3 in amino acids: CASSLARPGEKLFF. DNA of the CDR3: TGTGCCAGCAGCTTAGCGAGGCCTGGGGAAAAACTGTTTTTT.

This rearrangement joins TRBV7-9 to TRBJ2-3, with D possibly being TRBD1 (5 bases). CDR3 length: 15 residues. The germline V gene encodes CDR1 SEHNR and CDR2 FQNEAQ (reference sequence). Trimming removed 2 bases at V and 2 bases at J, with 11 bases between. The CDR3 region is CASSLQGYHTDTQYF. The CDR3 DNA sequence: TGTGCCAGCAGCTTACAGGGATATCACACAGATACGCAGTATTTT.

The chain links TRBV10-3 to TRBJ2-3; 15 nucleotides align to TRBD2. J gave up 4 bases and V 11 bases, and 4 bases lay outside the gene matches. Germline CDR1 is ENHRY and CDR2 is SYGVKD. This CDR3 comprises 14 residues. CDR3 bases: TGTGCCGTCCGGACTAGCGGGGGGGCAGATACGCAGTATTTT. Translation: CAVRTSGGADTQYF.

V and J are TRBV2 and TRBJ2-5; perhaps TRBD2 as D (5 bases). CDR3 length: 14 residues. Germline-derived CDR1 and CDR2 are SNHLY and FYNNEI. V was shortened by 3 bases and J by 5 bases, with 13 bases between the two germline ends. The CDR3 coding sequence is TGTGCCAGCAGTGAGCGTCTAGCACGGGAGACCCAGTACTTC. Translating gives CASSERLARETQYF.

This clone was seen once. The CDR3 DNA reads TGTGCCAGCAGTTTACCCCCCGGAGCTAACTATGGCTACACCTTC. Its protein is CASSLPPGANYGYTF. The chain joins TRBV6-9 to TRBJ1-2; D is unresolved. The CDR3 runs 15 residues. Germline V gene sequence: CDR1 MNHGY, CDR2 SVAAGI. The ends were cut back, 4 bases at V and 0 bases at J, with 12 bases in the middle.

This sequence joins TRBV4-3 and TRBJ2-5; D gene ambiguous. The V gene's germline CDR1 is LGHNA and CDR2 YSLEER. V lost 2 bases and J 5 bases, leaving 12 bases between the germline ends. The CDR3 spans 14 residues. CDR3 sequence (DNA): TGCGCCAGCAGCCAATACGGTGCAACGGAGACCCAGTACTTC. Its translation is CASSQYGATETQYF.

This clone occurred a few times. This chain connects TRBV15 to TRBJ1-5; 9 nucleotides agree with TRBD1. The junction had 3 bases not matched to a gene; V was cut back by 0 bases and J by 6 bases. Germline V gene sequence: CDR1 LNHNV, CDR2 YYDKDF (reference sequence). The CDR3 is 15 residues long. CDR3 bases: TGTGCCACCAGCAGAGATGGGGACAGGGTTCAGCCCCAGCATTTT. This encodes CATSRDGDRVQPQHF.

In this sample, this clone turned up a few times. The CDR3: CASSPGPEGNQPQHF. CDR3 coding DNA: TGCGCCAGCAGCCCCGGTCCCGAGGGCAATCAGCCCCAGCATTTT. The chain employs TRBV4-3 and TRBJ1-5; no clear D. V was cut by 4 bases and J by 2 bases, with 12 bases left in between. CDR1 LGHNA and CDR2 YSLEER come from the germline V gene. The CDR3 consists of 15 residues.

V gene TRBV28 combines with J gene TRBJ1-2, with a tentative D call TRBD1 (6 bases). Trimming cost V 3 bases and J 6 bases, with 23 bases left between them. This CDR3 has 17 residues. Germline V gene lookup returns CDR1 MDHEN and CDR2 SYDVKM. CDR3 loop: CASSFPLGASNDHGYTF. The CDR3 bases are TGTGCCAGCAGTTTCCCCTTGGGGGCGTCGAATGACCATGGCTACACCTTC.

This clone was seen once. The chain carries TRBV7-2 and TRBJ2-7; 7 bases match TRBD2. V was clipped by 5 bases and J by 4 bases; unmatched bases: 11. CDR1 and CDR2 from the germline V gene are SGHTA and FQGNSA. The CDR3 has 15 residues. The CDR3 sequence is CASSPWGTTVYEQYF. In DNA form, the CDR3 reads TGTGCCAGCAGCCCATGGGGGACTACGGTTTACGAGCAGTACTTC.

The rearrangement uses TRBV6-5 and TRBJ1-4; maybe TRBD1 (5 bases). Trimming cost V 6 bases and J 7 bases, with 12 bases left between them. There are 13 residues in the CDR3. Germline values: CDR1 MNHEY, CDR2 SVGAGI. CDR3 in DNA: TGTGCCAGCAGGGGACTCGGTCGTGAAAAACTGTTTTTT. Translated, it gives CASRGLGREKLFF.

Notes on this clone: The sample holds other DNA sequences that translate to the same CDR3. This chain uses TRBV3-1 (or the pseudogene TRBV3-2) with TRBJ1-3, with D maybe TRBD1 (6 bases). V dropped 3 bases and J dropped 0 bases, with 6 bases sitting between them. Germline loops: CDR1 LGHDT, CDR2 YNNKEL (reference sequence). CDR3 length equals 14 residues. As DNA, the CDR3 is TGTGCCAGCAGCCAGGACAGCTCTGGAAACACCATATATTTT. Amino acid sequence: CASSQDSSGNTIYF.

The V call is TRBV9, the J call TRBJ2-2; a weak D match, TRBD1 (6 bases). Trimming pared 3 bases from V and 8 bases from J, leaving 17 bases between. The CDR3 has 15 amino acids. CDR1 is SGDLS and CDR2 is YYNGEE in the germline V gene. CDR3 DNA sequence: TGTGCCAGCAGCGCAACACTAACACAGGGAGGGGAGCTGTTTTTT. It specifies CASSATLTQGGELFF.

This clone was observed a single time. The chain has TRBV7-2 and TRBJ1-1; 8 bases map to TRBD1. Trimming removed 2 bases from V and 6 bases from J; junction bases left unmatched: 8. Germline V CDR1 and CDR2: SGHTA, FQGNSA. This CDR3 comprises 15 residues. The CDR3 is CASSLRQGAWAEAFF. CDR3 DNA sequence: TGTGCCAGCAGCTTAAGGCAGGGGGCTTGGGCTGAAGCTTTCTTT.

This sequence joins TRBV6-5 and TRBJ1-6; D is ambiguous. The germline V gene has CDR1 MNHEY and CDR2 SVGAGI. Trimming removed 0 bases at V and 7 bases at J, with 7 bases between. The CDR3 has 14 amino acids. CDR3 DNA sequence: TGTGCCAGCAGTTACTCGATTGGCAATTCACCCCTCCACTTT. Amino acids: CASSYSIGNSPLHF.

The CDR3 sequence: CASTSGTGLYEQYF. In DNA, the CDR3 is TGTGCCAGCACCTCCGGGACAGGCCTATACGAGCAGTACTTC. The chain links TRBV7-2 to TRBJ2-7, with 8 nucleotides matching TRBD1. The CDR3 has 14 amino acids. Losses at the gene ends were 7 bases for V and 4 bases for J; bases not matched to a gene: 9. CDR1 and CDR2 (germline): SGHTA, FQGNSA.